The 5 T cell receptor beta chains presented below share a single source sample, sequenced in a study of human T cells and chemical hapten exposure. Documented time point: pre-sensitization, week 0. Treatment specified: therapeutic diphenylcyclopropenone sensitization with weekly scalp DPC. MiXCR, applied by TCRdb to the RACE reads, yields one record per CDR3 protein. The sample shows about 80,000 distinct CDR3 sequences, approximately 14% of them seen only once. Sample: whole blood, taken in connection with sensitization to the hapten diphenylcyclopropenone (DPC). The receptors were sampled from a woman aged 45-65 years with alopecia areata. Some clones in this sample may be carry-over from other donors' samples.

This clonotype appeared a few times. The chain links TRBV27 to TRBJ2-2; 8 bases map to TRBD1. The CDR3 is made up of 18 amino acids. With 9 bases clipped from V and 0 bases from J, the junction kept 15 bases outside the gene matches. Germline CDR1 is MNHEY and CDR2 is SMNVEV (reference sequence). This CDR3 reads CARLTEYRQGSNTGELFF. CDR3 sequence (DNA): TGTGCCAGGTTAACTGAATACCGACAGGGGTCGAACACCGGGGAGCTGTTTTTT.

This chain joins TRBV28 and TRBJ2-6; TRBD1 matches at 9 bases. V lost 6 bases, J lost 3 bases, and 6 bases stayed unmatched. CDR3 length: 16 amino acids. Germline CDR1 and CDR2: MDHEN and SYDVKM. The CDR3: CASSSTGGFGANVLTF. CDR3 bases: TGTGCCAGCAGCTCTACAGGGGGCTTTGGGGCCAACGTCCTGACTTTC. Together with reference TRBV28 and TRBJ2-6, the CDR3 gives the full variable domain: DVKVTQSSRYLVKRTGEKVFLECVQDMDHENMFWYRQDPGLGLRLIYFSYDVKMKEKGDIPEGYSVSREKKERFSLILESASTNQTSMYLCASSSTGGFGANVLTFGAGSRLTVL.

Only a few counts were recorded for this clonotype. At one boundary the junction diverges from the germline segment, which might be a read error. V gene TRBV18 combines with J gene TRBJ2-5; 7 bases agree with TRBD1. The CDR3 contains 14 residues. Per the germline V gene, CDR1 is KGHSH and CDR2 is LQKENI. The CDR3 is CASAPGQYQETQYF. For the CDR3, the DNA is TGTGCCAGCGCACCGGGACAGTACCAAGAGACCCAGTACTTC.

V and J are TRBV20-1 and TRBJ2-1; D gene uncertain. The CDR3 sequence is 10 residues long. Germline CDR1 reads DFQATT; CDR2 reads SNEGSKA (reference sequence). Trimming took 0 bases from V and 16 from J, leaving 10 bases between them. CDR3 coding DNA: TGCAGTGCTAGAGATGGCCTTGTATTCTTC. The encoded protein is CSARDGLVFF.

This clonotype was counted only a few times. The chain employs TRBV20-1 and TRBJ1-5; D ambiguous. The CDR3 spans 15 residues. Germline V gene sequence: CDR1 DFQATT, CDR2 SNEGSKA (reference sequence). With 3 bases removed from V and 7 bases from J, the gap between germline ends came to 19 bases. The DNA for the CDR3 is TGCAGTGCTAGTCCTCCCCGGGGTCTGTACCAGCCCCAGCATTTT. The encoded protein is CSASPPRGLYQPQHF.